A selection of T cell receptor beta chains follows, all from one sample in a study of blood T cell repertoires in COVID-19. The table came from immunoSEQ multiplex PCR; TCRdb's copy has only in-frame clones and leaves some out. Among about 140,000 clones listed, more than 80% were seen once. Material: PBMCs or T cells enriched from blood (not recorded which). The receptors stem from a woman aged 18-30 years who had been exposed to COVID-19. Both conserved end residues are part of each CDR3. The D gene is left open where the match is weak. For some rows the clone size is stated as once, few or many, or as a class when expanded; others skip it.

V gene,J gene,D gene,clone size,CDR3 DNA,CDR3 protein
TRBV29-1,TRBJ1-5,TRBD1,-,TGCAGCGCCCTAGGGGGCTCGGATCAGCCCCAGCATTTT,CSALGGSDQPQHF
TRBV14,TRBJ2-7,TRBD1,-,TGTGCCAGCAGTCTCCCGGGACAGGGAACCTACGAGCAGTACTTC,CASSLPGQGTYEQYF
TRBV25-1,TRBJ2-2,-,-,TGTGCCAGCAGCCGCACGAGGGTAGACAGGAGGAACACCGGGGAGCTGTTTTTT,CASSRTRVDRRNTGELFF
TRBV29-1,TRBJ1-2,-,-,TGCAGCGTGGAACTCCGTACCGGAGACCTTAACTATGGCTACACCTTC,CSVELRTGDLNYGYTF
TRBV27,TRBJ2-7,TRBD1,once,TGTGCCAGCAGTAAGTTCCGATACGGGACAGGGGATGTATACGAGCAGTACTTC,CASSKFRYGTGDVYEQYF
TRBV7-9,TRBJ2-1,-,-,TGTGCCAGCAGCTCGGGACTTGTCAATGAGCAGTTCTTC,CASSSGLVNEQFF
TRBV7-9,TRBJ1-1,-,-,TGTGCCAGCAGCTTAGGGGGAGTGGGTGGGATGAACACTGAAGCTTTCTTT,CASSLGGVGGMNTEAFF
TRBV27,TRBJ1-1,TRBD1,once,TGTGCCAGCAGCAGTGGACAGGGTAATTTGGCTTTCTTT,CASSSGQGNLAFF
TRBV7-2,TRBJ2-1,TRBD1,once,TGTGCCAGCAGCTTAGCAGGGACAGGGATTTACAATGAGCAGTTCTTC,CASSLAGTGIYNEQFF
TRBV27,TRBJ1-5,-,-,TGTGCCAGCAGCCTAACACAGGGAGAACAGCCCCAGCATTTT,CASSLTQGEQPQHF
TRBV19,TRBJ2-6,-,-,TGTGCCAGTAGAGGAGGCAGGGGAACCTCTGGGGCCAACGTCCTGACTTTC,CASRGGRGTSGANVLTF
TRBV15,TRBJ2-7,-,-,TGTGCCACCAGCAGAGATCGGGGCGGGTCCTCAGGGGCTTTCTACGAGCAGTACTTC,CATSRDRGGSSGAFYEQYF
TRBV7-3,TRBJ1-5,TRBD1,-,TGTGCCAGCAGCTTACAGGGGGGTCAGCCCCAGCATTTT,CASSLQGGQPQHF
TRBV5-1,TRBJ1-1,TRBD1,-,TGCGCCAGCAGCTTGTGGACAGGATCCGTCGTGGAAGCTTTCTTT,CASSLWTGSVVEAFF
TRBV29-1,TRBJ1-2,-,-,TGCAGCGCAGACAGCACCCAGGTCCCCTATGGCTACACCTTC,CSADSTQVPYGYTF
TRBV7-4,TRBJ1-3,-,-,TGTGCCAGCAGCTTGTGCGGGGGATACTCTGGAAACACCATATATTTT,CASSLCGGYSGNTIYF
TRBV3-1/TRBV3-2,TRBJ1-1,-,-,TGTGCCAGCAGCCAATTGGCAGGACTCATGAACACTGAAGCTTTCTTT,CASSQLAGLMNTEAFF
TRBV25-1,TRBJ1-2,-,once,TGTGCCAGCAGTGCACAGGGTAATGGCTACACCTTC,CASSAQGNGYTF
TRBV9,TRBJ2-3,TRBD2,-,TGTGCCAGCAGCGTAGGGGGCGGGAGGAATACAGATACGCAGTATTTT,CASSVGGGRNTDTQYF
TRBV11-1,TRBJ1-2,TRBD1,-,TGTGCCAGCAGCCCGGACAGGGACTATGGCTACACCTTC,CASSPDRDYGYTF
TRBV7-9,TRBJ1-5,-,-,TGTGCCAGCAGCTTAGATGGCGGTCAGCCCCAGCATTTT,CASSLDGGQPQHF
TRBV5-6,TRBJ1-3,-,-,TGTGCCAGCAGCTTGTCAGTTTACTCTGGAAACACCATATATTTT,CASSLSVYSGNTIYF
TRBV1,TRBJ2-5,-,-,TGCACCAGCAACTCGGGACAGACTAAAGAGACCCAGTACTTC,CTSNSGQTKETQYF
TRBV7-3,TRBJ1-2,TRBD1,-,TGTGCCAGCAGCTTGGGACAGGGGAACGGCTACACCTTC,CASSLGQGNGYTF
TRBV15,TRBJ1-2,TRBD1,-,TGTGCCACCAGCAGAGCGGGACAGAAAATCTATGGCTACACCTTC,CATSRAGQKIYGYTF
TRBV9,TRBJ2-7,-,-,TGTGCCAGCAGCGCCACAGGGAACGAGCAGTACTTC,CASSATGNEQYF
TRBV29-1,TRBJ1-2,TRBD1,-,TGCAGCGTTGATGATGACAGGGGTGGCTATGGCTACACCTTC,CSVDDDRGGYGYTF
TRBV2,TRBJ2-1,TRBD2,few,TGTGCCAGCAGTGAAGGGACTAGCGGGACCAATGAGCAGTTCTTC,CASSEGTSGTNEQFF
TRBV19,TRBJ2-7,TRBD1,-,TGTGCCAGTAGTATAGTAGGACAGGGGACCTACGAGCAGTACTTC,CASSIVGQGTYEQYF
TRBV18,TRBJ1-1,-,-,TGTGCCAGCTCAGCGGGACCGAGGAACACTGAAGCTTTCTTT,CASSAGPRNTEAFF
TRBV18,TRBJ2-1,-,few,TGTGCCAGCTCCGGGGGGCTTTACAATGAGCAGTTCTTC,CASSGGLYNEQFF
TRBV4-1,TRBJ2-1,TRBD2,-,TGCGCCAGCAGCCAAGGGACCGGGAGGAAACACAATGAGCAGTTCTTC,CASSQGTGRKHNEQFF
TRBV7-9,TRBJ1-1,-,-,TGTGCCAGCAGCTTAGGGCCGAGGAGGAGGTTTAACACTGAAGCTTTCTTT,CASSLGPRRRFNTEAFF
TRBV30,TRBJ1-1,-,-,TGTGCCTGGAACCCGAGCGGGGACACTGAAGCTTTCTTT,CAWNPSGDTEAFF
TRBV21-1,TRBJ2-1,-,-,TGTGCCAGCAGCACTGTGACAGGGGGCCCCTACAATGAGCAGTTCTTC,CASSTVTGGPYNEQFF
TRBV6-2/TRBV6-3,TRBJ1-5,-,-,TGTGCCAGCAGTTACGTGGGCCCGCCCCAGCATTTT,CASSYVGPPQHF
TRBV12-3/TRBV12-4,TRBJ2-1,-,-,TGTGCCAGCAGTTACGTGGGCGATGAGCAGTTCTTC,CASSYVGDEQFF
TRBV4-3,TRBJ1-2,-,-,TGCGCCAGCAGCCAAGCAGCACAGGGCTATGGCTACACCTTC,CASSQAAQGYGYTF
TRBV2,TRBJ2-5,TRBD2,-,TGTGCCAGCAGTGATAAGAGGACTAGCCAAGAGACCCAGTACTTC,CASSDKRTSQETQYF
TRBV7-3,TRBJ2-1,TRBD2,-,TGTGCCAGCAGCTTAACTGTCGGAGGGAGGGATGAGCAGTTCTTC,CASSLTVGGRDEQFF
TRBV5-4,TRBJ2-1,TRBD2,-,TGTGCCAGCACCAAAATGGGGAGCGGGAGTTACAATGAGCAGTTCTTC,CASTKMGSGSYNEQFF
TRBV15,TRBJ2-7,-,-,TGTGCCACCAGCCGGGGCTCCTACGAGCAGTACTTC,CATSRGSYEQYF
TRBV7-9,TRBJ1-1,-,-,TGTGCCAGCAGCTTAGAAGGGGCGGCCGAAGCTTTCTTT,CASSLEGAAEAFF